The clone carrying this T cell receptor beta chain was counted many times. The data stem from a study of human T cells and chemical hapten exposure. Across the study: Patch tests put 0.01% DPC on the upper back, read at 6 days.

TCRdb processed the RACE reads anew with MiXCR; each CDR3 protein has one entry. In the table there are about 140,000 distinct CDR3 sequences, about 11% of which are singletons. Germline assignment: CDR1 MNHNS and CDR2 SASEGT. V was pared by 6 bases and J by 12 bases, with 7 bases of the junction left unmatched. CDR3 length: 12 residues. Indicated time point: patch test 2, 6 weeks after DPC sensitization. Treatment given: therapeutic diphenylcyclopropenone sensitization with weekly scalp DPC. Sequences were derived from whole blood, sampled in connection with sensitization to the hapten diphenylcyclopropenone (DPC). The receptor's source is a woman between 45 and 60 years old with alopecia areata. Some clones in this sample may be carry-over from other donors' samples. The chain links TRBV6-1 to TRBJ2-1; TRBD1 agrees at 8 bases. Here the CDR3 reads CASRPVDRGQFF. As DNA, the CDR3 is TGTGCCAGCAGACCCGTAGACAGGGGGCAGTTCTTC.